This passage covers 2 T cell receptor beta chains from one sample sequenced in a study of blood T cell repertoires in COVID-19 (dated by TCRdb to 2019 to 2021). Libraries were prepared through the immunoSEQ multiplex PCR assay. The table was pulled from immuneACCESS by TCRdb, which kept in-frame rearrangements only. Such tables lose some clones; where checked, under half of the loss comes from unresolved V genes, and the rest has no known cause. The sample data list roughly 200,000 clones, and around nine tenths of these were observed just once. Jointly, the top ten make up approximately 0.93% of the sample. Material for sequencing was peripheral blood. Source of these receptors: a young woman who had recovered from COVID-19.

The V call is TRBV6-1, the J call TRBJ2-7, with 7 nucleotides matching TRBD2. CDR1 and CDR2 from the germline V gene are MNHNS and SASEGT. The CDR3 is 15 residues long. V was pared by 2 bases and J by 2 bases, with 6 bases of the junction left unmatched. The CDR3 loop is CASSERGESAYEQYV. CDR3 coding DNA: TGTGCCAGCAGTGAACGGGGGGAATCCGCCTACGAGCAGTACGTC.

This clone occurred once. V is TRBV7-3 and J is TRBJ1-1; D may be TRBD1 (5 bases). Germline assignment: CDR1 SGHTA and CDR2 FQGTGA. The CDR3 spans 14 residues. Trimming took off 2 bases at V and 4 bases at J, with 11 bases between the two ends. CDR3 sequence (DNA): TGTGCCAGCAGCTTATGGGGCGGTGGCACTGAAGCTTTCTTT. Amino acids: CASSLWGGGTEAFF.